This TCR beta chain originates from a study of blood T cell repertoires in COVID-19. Study details: Sample material is recorded as cDNA or gDNA derived from T cells, B-cell-depleted T cells, or PBMCs.

Trimming at V came to 5 bases and at J to 1 base, leaving 8 bases not matched to a gene. Germline values: CDR1 MNHEY, CDR2 SMNVEV (reference sequence). This CDR3 spans 16 amino acids. Seattle cases were enrolled at active infection and followed longitudinally. Method: immunoSEQ multiplex PCR; TCRdb's copy keeps in-frame clones and lacks some. The sample lists about 150,000 clones, around four fifths occurring once. The sample was peripheral blood. V gene TRBV27 combines with J gene TRBJ1-1; 9 nucleotides line up with TRBD1. This TCR was recovered from a woman older than 75 with COVID-19, enrolled during active disease. CDR3 sequence: CASSLGQGRRNTEAFF. CDR3 nucleotides: TGTGCCAGCAGTCTGGGACAGGGAAGGAGGAACACTGAAGCTTTCTTT.